The rows below give T cell receptor beta chains drawn from one sample of a study of cytomegalovirus exposure and HLA in healthy donors. Some clones are missing from TCRdb's copy, which holds only in-frame ones; the method was immunoSEQ multiplex PCR. Of 170,000 or so clones listed, about 69% are singletons. Sample: PBMCs. The receptors derive from a male donor in good health and CMV-seronegative. Both conserved end residues are trimmed from each CDR3. A D gene is named only where the DNA matches it firmly.

cdr3_aa	j_call	v_call	d_call
ASSQDGGSGGELF	TRBJ2-2	TRBV4-3	NA
ASSLGGSLSSYNEQF	TRBJ2-1	TRBV11-2	NA
ASSSAGVGEKLF	TRBJ1-4	TRBV5-6	NA
ASSSAGTAKETQY	TRBJ2-5	TRBV7-2	TRBD1
ASSELYETTEAF	TRBJ1-1	TRBV6-1	NA
AWAAGPPFGQPQH	TRBJ1-5	TRBV30	NA
ASSHRGVHNQPQH	TRBJ1-5	TRBV6-1	TRBD1
ASSYRSNQPQH	TRBJ1-5	TRBV6-5	NA
ASSYRQGNNYGYT	TRBJ1-2	TRBV6-6	TRBD1
ASSLDRDGEAF	TRBJ1-1	TRBV7-3	TRBD1
AWSQGVNEQF	TRBJ2-1	TRBV30	NA
ASRSDLLGYEQY	TRBJ2-7	TRBV6-5	NA
ATSRESELGEKLF	TRBJ1-4	TRBV15	NA
ASTLGGNSNQPQH	TRBJ1-5	TRBV19	NA
ASSLADRPLYGYT	TRBJ1-2	TRBV5-1	TRBD1
ASSDLAGGYNEQF	TRBJ2-1	TRBV6-4	TRBD2
ASSPPRQSSGANVLT	TRBJ2-6	TRBV28	NA
ASSPPGLAYEQY	TRBJ2-7	TRBV18	TRBD2